A selection of T cell receptor beta chains follows, all from one sample in a study of cytomegalovirus exposure and HLA in healthy donors. Profiling relied on immunoSEQ multiplex PCR, and the TCRdb table lists in-frame clones only, not all of them. The table has 71,000 or so clones, approximately 93% seen once. Sample: PBMCs. These receptors were obtained from a woman under 30 in good health and CMV-seropositive. The CDR3 runs from the conserved cysteine through the conserved F or W. The D gene is left open where the match is weak. The size entry is marked missing in some rows and otherwise reads once, few, many or a size class.

D: .
J: TRBJ1-1
size: .
V: TRBV29-1
CDR3: CSARDTLGTEAFF
DNA: TGCAGTGCTAGGGACACCTTGGGAACTGAAGCTTTCTTT

D: .
J: TRBJ2-3
size: .
V: TRBV6-5
CDR3: CASSYRGLGADTQYF
DNA: TGTGCCAGCAGTTACCGCGGCTTAGGTGCAGATACGCAGTATTTT

D: TRBD1
J: TRBJ1-2
size: .
V: TRBV7-9
CDR3: CASSPGTGGRGYTF
DNA: TGTGCCAGCAGCCCCGGGACAGGGGGCAGGGGCTACACCTTC

D: TRBD2
J: TRBJ2-7
size: .
V: TRBV30
CDR3: CAWADPGLALYEQYF
DNA: TGTGCCTGGGCAGACCCGGGACTAGCTCTCTACGAGCAGTACTTC

D: TRBD1
J: TRBJ1-1
size: .
V: TRBV5-1
CDR3: CASSTSRQGPEAFF
DNA: TGCGCCAGCAGCACTTCACGACAGGGGCCTGAAGCTTTCTTT

D: .
J: TRBJ2-7
size: .
V: TRBV4-3
CDR3: CASSSHPGAYEQYF
DNA: TGCGCCAGCAGCTCCCATCCGGGGGCCTACGAGCAGTACTTC

D: TRBD1
J: TRBJ2-3
size: .
V: TRBV5-4
CDR3: CASSPGQRIDTQYF
DNA: TGTGCCAGCAGCCCGGGACAGCGGATCGATACGCAGTATTTT

D: TRBD1
J: TRBJ2-7
size: once
V: TRBV5-4
CDR3: CASSPGQGSEQYF
DNA: TGTGCCAGCAGCCCGGGACAGGGGAGCGAGCAGTACTTC

D: TRBD1
J: TRBJ2-7
size: .
V: TRBV15
CDR3: CATSKDLGGPYEQYF
DNA: TGTGCCACCAGTAAGGACTTAGGGGGCCCCTACGAGCAGTACTTC

D: .
J: TRBJ1-5
size: once
V: TRBV27
CDR3: CASSPSRRASNQPQHF
DNA: TGTGCCAGCAGTCCAAGTCGGCGGGCCAGCAATCAGCCCCAGCATTTT

D: .
J: TRBJ1-5
size: .
V: TRBV7-2
CDR3: CASSLYGMGQPQHF
DNA: TGTGCCAGCAGCTTATACGGGATGGGTCAGCCCCAGCATTTT

D: .
J: TRBJ2-5
size: .
V: TRBV15
CDR3: CATSRVQQETQYF
DNA: TGTGCCACCAGCAGAGTTCAACAAGAGACCCAGTACTTC

D: TRBD2
J: TRBJ2-2
size: .
V: TRBV7-3
CDR3: CASSRGGLAGEGTGELFF
DNA: TGTGCCAGCAGTCGAGGGGGACTAGCGGGAGAGGGCACCGGGGAGCTGTTTTTT

D: TRBD2
J: TRBJ2-3
size: .
V: TRBV4-2
CDR3: CASSQVGLAGDTQYF
DNA: TGTGCCAGCAGCCAAGTCGGACTAGCTGGAGATACGCAGTATTTT

D: .
J: TRBJ2-7
size: .
V: TRBV30
CDR3: CAWSVHPYEQYF
DNA: TGTGCCTGGAGTGTTCATCCCTACGAGCAGTACTTC

D: TRBD2
J: TRBJ2-1
size: .
V: TRBV5-4
CDR3: CASIPSGRYSYNEQFF
DNA: TGTGCCAGCATCCCTAGCGGGCGGTACTCCTACAATGAGCAGTTCTTC

D: .
J: TRBJ2-4
size: .
V: TRBV7-9
CDR3: CASSLEGSRNIQYF
DNA: TGTGCCAGCAGCTTAGAGGGGTCCAGAAACATTCAGTACTTC

D: .
J: TRBJ1-4
size: .
V: TRBV6-1
CDR3: CASRGHATNEKLFF
DNA: TGTGCCAGCAGGGGACATGCAACTAATGAAAAACTGTTTTTT

D: TRBD2
J: TRBJ2-1
size: .
V: TRBV27
CDR3: CASSPHGTSGRYYNEQFF
DNA: TGTGCCAGCAGTCCACACGGGACTAGCGGGAGATACTACAATGAGCAGTTCTTC

D: .
J: TRBJ2-1
size: .
V: TRBV9
CDR3: CASSVASVIGNEQFF
DNA: TGTGCCAGCAGCGTAGCTAGCGTTATCGGCAATGAGCAGTTCTTC

D: TRBD1
J: TRBJ2-7
size: .
V: TRBV11-2
CDR3: CASSSTGGYEQYF
DNA: TGTGCCAGCAGCTCGACAGGGGGCTACGAGCAGTACTTC

D: TRBD1
J: TRBJ1-5
size: .
V: TRBV28
CDR3: CASSPGTDYQPQHF
DNA: TGTGCCAGCAGCCCTGGGACAGACTATCAGCCCCAGCATTTT

D: TRBD2
J: TRBJ2-7
size: .
V: TRBV7-8
CDR3: CASSLEAGGHPYEQYF
DNA: TGTGCCAGCAGCTTAGAAGCGGGAGGTCACCCCTACGAGCAGTACTTC

D: .
J: TRBJ2-2
size: .
V: TRBV2
CDR3: CASSDSPNTGELFF
DNA: TGTGCCAGCAGTGACAGTCCCAACACCGGGGAGCTGTTTTTT

D: TRBD1
J: TRBJ1-1
size: .
V: TRBV27
CDR3: CASSLKTGATEAFF
DNA: TGTGCCAGCAGTCTTAAGACAGGGGCCACTGAAGCTTTCTTT

D: .
J: TRBJ1-2
size: .
V: TRBV29-1
CDR3: CSVEGVLRTANYGYTF
DNA: TGCAGCGTTGAAGGGGTTCTACGGACAGCTAACTATGGCTACACCTTC

D: .
J: TRBJ1-2
size: .
V: TRBV7-2
CDR3: CASSPSPRLQGSYGYTF
DNA: TGTGCCAGCAGCCCTAGTCCCCGCCTACAGGGCTCCTATGGCTACACCTTC

D: .
J: TRBJ2-1
size: .
V: TRBV9
CDR3: CASSVGNRADHEQFF
DNA: TGTGCCAGCAGCGTCGGGAACCGCGCCGACCATGAGCAGTTCTTC

D: .
J: TRBJ2-5
size: once
V: TRBV6-1
CDR3: CASSERGIETQYF
DNA: TGTGCCAGCAGTGAAAGGGGGATAGAGACCCAGTACTTC

D: TRBD1
J: TRBJ1-2
size: .
V: TRBV27
CDR3: CASKPNGQAWYGYTF
DNA: TGTGCCAGCAAACCTAATGGACAGGCTTGGTATGGCTACACCTTC

D: TRBD2
J: TRBJ2-5
size: once
V: TRBV28
CDR3: CASTNLRGGYQETQYF
DNA: TGTGCCAGCACTAACCTTCGGGGGGGGTACCAAGAGACCCAGTACTTC

D: TRBD1
J: TRBJ1-5
size: .
V: TRBV5-4
CDR3: CASSQDRDQPQHF
DNA: TGTGCCAGCAGCCAAGACAGGGACCAGCCCCAGCATTTT

D: .
J: TRBJ2-7
size: once
V: TRBV15
CDR3: CATSNYRGFSYEQYF
DNA: TGTGCCACCAGCAACTACCGGGGGTTCTCCTACGAGCAGTACTTC

D: TRBD1
J: TRBJ1-2
size: once
V: TRBV7-9
CDR3: CASSFTGGEGYTF
DNA: TGTGCCAGCAGCTTTACAGGGGGCGAGGGCTACACCTTC

D: TRBD1
J: TRBJ2-5
size: .
V: TRBV5-1
CDR3: CASSLGNRGSQETQYF
DNA: TGCGCCAGCAGCTTGGGAAACAGGGGCTCCCAAGAGACCCAGTACTTC

D: .
J: TRBJ2-2
size: .
V: TRBV11-1
CDR3: CAGQVRDTGELFF
DNA: TGTGCCGGCCAGGTCCGAGACACCGGGGAGCTGTTTTTT

D: TRBD2
J: TRBJ2-2
size: .
V: TRBV10-3
CDR3: CASGRNAGELFF
DNA: TGTGCCAGCGGGAGAAACGCCGGGGAGCTGTTTTTT

D: TRBD2
J: TRBJ2-4
size: .
V: TRBV5-3
CDR3: CARSPRTSGAPAKNIQYF
DNA: TGTGCCAGAAGCCCCAGGACTAGCGGGGCTCCAGCCAAAAACATTCAGTACTTC

D: .
J: TRBJ2-3
size: .
V: TRBV9
CDR3: CASSVASGGFTDTQYF
DNA: TGTGCCAGCAGCGTAGCCAGTGGCGGGTTCACAGATACGCAGTATTTT

D: TRBD2
J: TRBJ2-2
size: .
V: TRBV11-2
CDR3: CASSILGGSIGELFF
DNA: TGTGCCAGCAGCATTCTGGGGGGGAGTATCGGGGAGCTGTTTTTT

D: .
J: TRBJ2-5
size: .
V: TRBV14
CDR3: CASSPLDRFQETQYF
DNA: TGTGCCAGCAGCCCCCTCGACAGATTCCAAGAGACCCAGTACTTC

D: .
J: TRBJ2-2
size: once
V: TRBV9
CDR3: CASTRGSTGELFF
DNA: TGTGCCAGCACACGGGGATCAACCGGGGAGCTGTTTTTT

D: .
J: TRBJ2-7
size: .
V: TRBV9
CDR3: CASSVDGYEQYF
DNA: TGTGCCAGCAGCGTAGACGGCTACGAGCAGTACTTC

D: TRBD1
J: TRBJ1-1
size: .
V: TRBV6-5
CDR3: CASSYQGRGPPEAFF
DNA: TGTGCCAGCAGTTACCAGGGAAGGGGGCCCCCTGAAGCTTTCTTT

D: .
J: TRBJ2-7
size: .
V: TRBV6-5
CDR3: CASRLALTYEQYF
DNA: TGTGCCAGCCGCTTGGCCTTAACCTACGAGCAGTACTTC

D: .
J: TRBJ2-5
size: .
V: TRBV6-6
CDR3: CASSRQRDAETQYF
DNA: TGTGCCAGCAGTCGACAGCGTGACGCAGAGACCCAGTACTTC

D: TRBD1
J: TRBJ1-1
size: .
V: TRBV27
CDR3: CASSDPGQLGAFF
DNA: TGTGCCAGCAGTGACCCGGGACAGCTAGGAGCTTTCTTT

D: TRBD1
J: TRBJ1-1
size: .
V: TRBV11-3
CDR3: CASSADRGRTEAFF
DNA: TGTGCCAGCAGCGCCGACAGGGGGCGAACTGAAGCTTTCTTT

D: TRBD1
J: TRBJ2-7
size: .
V: TRBV4-1
CDR3: CASSPYTGTGYEQYF
DNA: TGCGCCAGCAGCCCGTACACCGGGACAGGCTACGAGCAGTACTTC

D: .
J: TRBJ2-1
size: .
V: TRBV27
CDR3: CASRRLRDFNEQFF
DNA: TGTGCCAGCAGGCGCCTCCGGGACTTTAATGAGCAGTTCTTC

D: TRBD1
J: TRBJ2-2
size: once
V: TRBV6-4
CDR3: CASSVRTGDTGELFF
DNA: TGTGCCAGCAGTGTTAGGACAGGGGACACCGGGGAGCTGTTTTTT

D: TRBD1
J: TRBJ2-7
size: once
V: TRBV7-2
CDR3: CASSSRQGSYEQYF
DNA: TGTGCCAGCAGCTCCAGACAGGGGTCCTACGAGCAGTACTTC

D: TRBD1
J: TRBJ2-7
size: .
V: TRBV4-1
CDR3: CASSHRQGKIIHEQYF
DNA: TGCGCCAGCAGCCACCGACAGGGCAAAATTATCCACGAGCAGTACTTC

D: TRBD1
J: TRBJ1-1
size: .
V: TRBV5-5
CDR3: CASSYDRADEAFF
DNA: TGTGCCAGCAGTTATGACAGGGCGGATGAAGCTTTCTTT

D: .
J: TRBJ1-1
size: .
V: TRBV7-2
CDR3: CASSLDSWITEAFF
DNA: TGTGCCAGCAGCTTAGACAGTTGGATAACTGAAGCTTTCTTT